A single sample is the source of the 25 T cell receptor beta chains below, sequenced in a study of T cell responses to AZD1222 COVID-19 vaccine (TCRdb year 2021). Library preparation employed the immunoSEQ multiplex PCR assay. Sourced from immuneACCESS, this table was stored by TCRdb with only in-frame sequences that have V and J called. A share of the clones is absent; for the studies checked, an unresolved V gene accounts for under half, and the remainder has no known explanation. A total of roughly 110,000 clones appear in this sample, 75% to 95% of them only once. The ten largest clonotypes hold about 6.8% of the sample. What the time point label conveys for this sample: about 28 days (+/-7) after the second vaccine dose. The input for sequencing was peripheral blood, taken 28 days after the second AZD1222 dose. Receptor source: an adult who received the AZD1222 COVID-19 vaccine.

V gene TRBV11-3 combines with J gene TRBJ2-2, with 7 nucleotides matching TRBD2. J gave up 1 base and V 1 base, and 0 bases lay outside the gene matches. This CDR3 comprises 15 residues. Germline lookup yields CDR1 SGHNT and CDR2 YENEEA. The CDR3 nucleotides read TGTGCCAGCAGCTTAGGCGGGAGGAACACCGGGGAGCTGTTTTTT. The encoded protein is CASSLGGRNTGELFF.

CDR3 residues: CASSWWGEQFF. CDR3 DNA sequence: TGCGCCAGCAGCTGGTGGGGTGAGCAGTTCTTC. This chain uses TRBV5-1 with TRBJ2-1; no reliable D call. This CDR3 comprises 11 residues. V gave up 3 bases and J gave up 9 bases, with 7 bases separating them. Germline lookup yields CDR1 SGHRS and CDR2 YFSETQ.

The V gene is TRBV29-1, the J gene TRBJ1-3, with TRBD1 matching over 7 bases. J was trimmed by 0 bases and V by 7 bases; bases with no gene match: 6. The CDR3 has 14 residues. Germline assignment: CDR1 SQVTM and CDR2 ANQGSEA. This CDR3 is CSGQDRLSGNTIYF. The CDR3 DNA reads as TGCAGCGGCCAGGACAGGCTCTCTGGAAACACCATATATTTT.

The chain employs TRBV6-4 and TRBJ1-2; D is undetermined. This CDR3 is 11 amino acids long. CDR1 is MRHNA and CDR2 is SNTAGT in the germline V gene. V was clipped by 0 bases and J by 8 bases, with 4 bases between them. CDR3 in DNA: TGTGCCAGCAGTGACTCGTACGGCTACACCTTC. It specifies CASSDSYGYTF.

CDR3 in amino acids: CASSFELGGSGNQPQHF. In DNA, the CDR3 is TGTGCCAGCAGCTTCGAGTTGGGGGGCTCGGGCAATCAGCCCCAGCATTTT. The rearrangement uses TRBV7-6 and TRBJ1-5; possibly TRBD1 for D (6 bases). V was shortened by 3 bases and J by 2 bases, with 17 bases between the two germline ends. This CDR3 has 17 residues. Germline CDR1 and CDR2: SGHVS and FNYEAQ.

The CDR3 nucleotides are TGCGCCAGCAGTGTATATTTCCGGGACACGGAAAATTCACCCCTCCACTTT. Its translation: CASSVYFRDTENSPLHF. The rearrangement uses TRBV10-2 and TRBJ1-6, with D possibly being TRBD1 (6 bases). The CDR3 extends over 17 amino acids. From germline, CDR1 is WSHSY and CDR2 SAAADI. V lost 4 bases and J lost 7, with 20 bases in between.

The chain has TRBV4-2 and TRBJ2-7, with 9 positions matching TRBD2. V was pared by 0 bases and J by 4 bases, with 7 bases of the junction left unmatched. The CDR3 spans 16 residues. Germline lookup yields CDR1 LGHNA and CDR2 YNFKEQ. The CDR3 DNA reads TGTGCCAGCAGCCAAGACCCAAGCGGGGGGCCATACGAGCAGTACTTC. Its translation is CASSQDPSGGPYEQYF.

The V call is TRBV6-2 or TRBV6-3, the J call TRBJ1-2; 8 bases line up with TRBD1. V lost 5 bases and J lost 5; bases outside the gene matches: 10. This CDR3 contains 15 residues. Germline V CDR1 and CDR2: MNHEY, SVGEGT. In nucleotides, the CDR3 is TGTGCCAGCAGTACCCCGGACAGGGTCCTGTATGGCTACACCTTC. Translation gives CASSTPDRVLYGYTF.

V gene TRBV12-5 combines with J gene TRBJ2-2; 9 bases align to TRBD1. This CDR3 is 15 amino acids long. The germline gives CDR1 LGHNT, CDR2 FRNRAP. The ends lost 5 bases at V and 5 bases at J; junction bases unmatched: 6. The CDR3 DNA sequence: TGTGCTAGTGGTGTCGGGACAGGGATAACCGGGGAGCTGTTTTTT. Translated: CASGVGTGITGELFF.

The V and J genes are TRBV6-5 and TRBJ2-2, with a weak D call TRBD1 (7 bases). The CDR3 sequence is 15 residues long. Germline V gene sequence: CDR1 MNHEY, CDR2 SVGAGI. The V and J ends lost 8 bases and 5 bases respectively, with 18 bases between them. This CDR3 reads CASGRRSGGTGELFF. CDR3 coding DNA: TGTGCCAGCGGAAGGAGGTCAGGGGGGACCGGGGAGCTGTTTTTT.

This clone came up once. The chain joins TRBV6-5 to TRBJ1-5; D might be TRBD1 (6 bases). Per the germline V gene, CDR1 is MNHEY and CDR2 is SVGAGI. The CDR3 is 13 residues long. V was shortened by 6 bases and J by 6 bases, with 12 bases between the two germline ends. In DNA form, the CDR3 reads TGTGCCAGCAGCTCTGGGGGGCGTCAGCCCCAGCATTTT. Amino acid sequence: CASSSGGRQPQHF.

CDR3 loop: CAWRRGPEGYTF. For the CDR3, the DNA is TGTGCCTGGAGGCGGGGGCCTGAGGGCTACACCTTC. The chain couples TRBV30 to TRBJ1-2; TRBD1 might be the D (6 bases). V lost 3 bases to trimming and J lost 8 bases, with 13 bases between them. CDR1 and CDR2 (germline): GTSNPN, SVGIG (reference sequence). This CDR3 region has 12 residues. Full variable domain (rest looked up from reference TRBV30 and TRBJ1-2): SQTIHQWPATLVQPVGSPLSLECTVEGTSNPNLYWYRQAAGRGLQLLFYSVGIGQISSEVPQNLSASRPQDRQFILSSKKLLLSDSGFYLCAWRRGPEGYTFGSGTRLTVV.

The rearrangement joins TRBV9 to TRBJ2-7, with TRBD2 identical over 9 bases. Germline CDR1 SGDLS, CDR2 YYNGEE. Trimming removed 4 bases from V and 0 bases from J; junction bases left unmatched: 17. The CDR3 has 19 amino acids. CDR3 region: CASSPRGGHSGRGSYEQYF. In DNA, the CDR3 is TGTGCCAGCAGCCCGAGGGGGGGCCATAGCGGGAGAGGCTCCTACGAGCAGTACTTC.

This chain uses TRBV11-2 with TRBJ2-3, with D uncertain. V was pared by 3 bases and J by 3 bases, with 4 bases between. Germline lookup yields CDR1 SGHAT and CDR2 FQNNGV. The CDR3 is made up of 12 amino acids. In DNA, the CDR3 is TGTGCCAGCAGCTTCCTTACAGATACGCAGTATTTT. Protein sequence: CASSFLTDTQYF. Using reference TRBV11-2 and TRBJ2-3 for the parts outside the CDR3, the full variable domain is EAGVAQSPRYKIIEKRQSVAFWCNPISGHATLYWYQQILGQGPKLLIQFQNNGVVDDSQLPKDRFSAERLKGVDSTLKIQPAKLEDSAVYLCASSFLTDTQYFGPGTRLTVL.

Notes on this clone: Other nucleotide sequences from this sample produce the same CDR3. J is TRBJ1-6 and V is TRBV5-1; unclear D gene. Deletions cut 0 bases from V and 7 bases from J, with 8 bases between. Germline V gene lookup returns CDR1 SGHRS and CDR2 YFSETQ. This CDR3 is built from 14 residues. CDR3 DNA sequence: TGCGCCAGCAGCTTGGTTCAGGAGAATTCACCCCTCCACTTT. Its translation is CASSLVQENSPLHF.

The J gene is TRBJ2-7, the V gene TRBV9, with D possibly being TRBD2 (6 bases). V lost 7 bases to trimming and J lost 6 bases, with 17 bases between them. CDR1 and CDR2 from the germline V gene are SGDLS and YYNGEE. The CDR3 loop spans 13 amino acids. CDR3 in DNA: TGTGCCAGCGGGGACGGGAGCGACCCCGAGCAGTACTTC. It is translated as CASGDGSDPEQYF.

The J gene is TRBJ1-6, the V gene TRBV27; D might be TRBD1 (6 bases). The germline V gene has CDR1 MNHEY and CDR2 SMNVEV (reference sequence). There are 18 residues in the CDR3. The ends were cut back, 2 bases at V and 5 bases at J, with 19 bases in the middle. The CDR3 region is CASSLIGGRFSNNSPLHF. The CDR3 coding sequence is TGTGCCAGCAGTTTAATTGGGGGGCGATTTTCGAATAATTCACCCCTCCACTTT.

This clone has more than one count but fewer than ten. The gene calls are TRBV7-9 and TRBJ2-1; possible D gene TRBD2, 7 bases. This CDR3 has 16 residues. The V gene lost 2 bases and the J gene lost 8 bases, with 19 bases spanning the gap. Germline V gene data show CDR1 as SEHNR and CDR2 as FQNEAQ (reference sequence). Here the CDR3 DNA reads TGTGCCAGCAGCTTATTAGGGAGGGGACACAACGATGAGCAGTTCTTC. It yields the protein CASSLLGRGHNDEQFF.

The chain uses TRBV5-1 and TRBJ2-7; D perhaps matches TRBD2 (5 bases). Germline CDR1 is SGHRS and CDR2 is YFSETQ. V was pared by 0 bases and J by 5 bases, with 15 bases between. CDR3 length equals 15 residues. CDR3 in amino acids: CASSLDSRGSDEQYF. The CDR3 DNA reads TGCGCCAGCAGCTTGGACAGCCGAGGGTCCGACGAGCAGTACTTC.

The rearrangement joins TRBV30 to TRBJ1-1; 7 bases map to TRBD1. Germline CDR1 GTSNPN, CDR2 SVGIG (reference sequence). There are 13 residues in the CDR3. The junction had 7 bases not matched to a gene; V was cut back by 1 base and J by 8 bases. CDR3 in amino acids: CAWSGWDSVEAFF. As DNA, the CDR3 is TGTGCCTGGAGTGGGTGGGACAGTGTAGAAGCTTTCTTT. Looking up the rest from reference TRBV30 and TRBJ1-1 gives the full variable domain: SQTIHQWPATLVQPVGSPLSLECTVEGTSNPNLYWYRQAAGRGLQLLFYSVGIGQISSEVPQNLSASRPQDRQFILSSKKLLLSDSGFYLCAWSGWDSVEAFFGQGTRLTVV.

The rearrangement uses TRBV27 and TRBJ1-5; D call uncertain. Trimming removed 1 base at V and 5 bases at J, with 6 bases between. There are 13 residues in the CDR3. Germline V gives CDR1 MNHEY, CDR2 SMNVEV (reference sequence). Written as DNA, the CDR3 is TGTGCCAGCAGTTTATGGAAGGATCAGCCCCAGCATTTT. Amino acids: CASSLWKDQPQHF.

This rearrangement joins TRBV2 to TRBJ1-3, with 8 bases fitting TRBD1. V shed 5 bases, J shed 4 bases, and the junction held 10 bases outside the gene matches. Germline values: CDR1 SNHLY, CDR2 FYNNEI. The CDR3 covers 16 residues. The CDR3 bases are TGTGCCAGCAGTCCTCGGACAGGGATTCGAGGAAACACCATATATTTT. It specifies CASSPRTGIRGNTIYF.

J is TRBJ1-2 and V is TRBV3-1 (or the pseudogene TRBV3-2); D uncertain. This CDR3 contains 11 residues. V was shortened by 5 bases and J by 8 bases, with 9 bases between the two germline ends. Germline V CDR1 and CDR2: LGHDT, YNNKEL (reference sequence). CDR3 bases: TGTGCCAGCAGCAATCGATACGGCTACACCTTC. This gives the protein CASSNRYGYTF.

This clone was counted once. V is TRBV29-1 and J is TRBJ2-7, with D possibly matching TRBD1 (6 bases). Germline-derived CDR1 and CDR2 are SQVTM and ANQGSEA. The CDR3 extends over 15 amino acids. Trimming shortened V by 5 bases and J by 0 bases, and 17 bases separated the two germline ends. CDR3 in DNA: TGCAGCGTTCGTACCGGGACAACCGGCTCCTACGAGCAGTACTTC. Residues: CSVRTGTTGSYEQYF.

The gene calls are TRBV5-1 and TRBJ2-1; D is perhaps TRBD2 (6 bases). This CDR3 contains 16 residues. Trimming removed 0 bases at V and 3 bases at J, with 13 bases between. CDR1 is SGHRS, CDR2 YFSETQ, per germline. The CDR3, as DNA: TGCGCCAGCAGCTTGGACCCGGGAGTAGGCTACAATGAGCAGTTCTTC. It is translated as CASSLDPGVGYNEQFF.